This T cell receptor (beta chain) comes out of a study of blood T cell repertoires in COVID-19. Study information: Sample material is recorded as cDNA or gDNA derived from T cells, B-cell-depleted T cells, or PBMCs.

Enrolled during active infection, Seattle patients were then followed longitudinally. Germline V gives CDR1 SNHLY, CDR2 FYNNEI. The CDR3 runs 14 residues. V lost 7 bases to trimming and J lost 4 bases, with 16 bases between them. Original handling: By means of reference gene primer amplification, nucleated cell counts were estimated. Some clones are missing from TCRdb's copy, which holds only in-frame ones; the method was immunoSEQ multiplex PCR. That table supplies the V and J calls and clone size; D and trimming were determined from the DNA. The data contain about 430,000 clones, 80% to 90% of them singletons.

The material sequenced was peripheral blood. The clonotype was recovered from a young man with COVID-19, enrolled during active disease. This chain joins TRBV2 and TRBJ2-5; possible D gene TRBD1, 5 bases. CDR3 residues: CASKTVPVRETQYF. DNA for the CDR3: TGTGCCAGCAAGACAGTGCCGGTTAGAGAGACCCAGTACTTC.